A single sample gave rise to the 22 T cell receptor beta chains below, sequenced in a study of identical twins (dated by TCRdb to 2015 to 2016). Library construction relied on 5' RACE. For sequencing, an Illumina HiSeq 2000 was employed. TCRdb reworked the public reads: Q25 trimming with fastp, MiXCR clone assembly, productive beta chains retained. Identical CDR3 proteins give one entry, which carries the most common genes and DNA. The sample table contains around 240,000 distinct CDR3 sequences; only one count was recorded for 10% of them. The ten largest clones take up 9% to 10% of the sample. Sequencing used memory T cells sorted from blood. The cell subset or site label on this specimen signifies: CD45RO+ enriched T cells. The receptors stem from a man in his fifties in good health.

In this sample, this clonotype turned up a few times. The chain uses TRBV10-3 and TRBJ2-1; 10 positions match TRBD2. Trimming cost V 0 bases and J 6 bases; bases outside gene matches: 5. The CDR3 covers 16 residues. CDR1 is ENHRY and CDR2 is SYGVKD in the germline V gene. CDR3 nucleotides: TGTGCCATCAGTGAGTCGACACTAGCGGGACTCAATGAGCAGTTCTTC. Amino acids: CAISESTLAGLNEQFF.

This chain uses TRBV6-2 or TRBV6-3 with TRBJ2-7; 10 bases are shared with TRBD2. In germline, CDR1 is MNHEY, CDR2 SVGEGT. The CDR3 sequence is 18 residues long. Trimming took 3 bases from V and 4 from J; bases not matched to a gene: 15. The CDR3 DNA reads TGTGCCAGCAGTTATGGGACAGCCACCGGGACTAGCGCGTACGAGCAGTACTTC. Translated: CASSYGTATGTSAYEQYF.

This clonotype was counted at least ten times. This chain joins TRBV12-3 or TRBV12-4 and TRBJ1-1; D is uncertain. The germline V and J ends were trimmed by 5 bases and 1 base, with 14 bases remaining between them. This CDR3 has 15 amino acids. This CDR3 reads CASSPSGFPNTEAFF. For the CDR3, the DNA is TGTGCCAGCAGTCCATCGGGCTTCCCGAACACTGAAGCTTTCTTT.

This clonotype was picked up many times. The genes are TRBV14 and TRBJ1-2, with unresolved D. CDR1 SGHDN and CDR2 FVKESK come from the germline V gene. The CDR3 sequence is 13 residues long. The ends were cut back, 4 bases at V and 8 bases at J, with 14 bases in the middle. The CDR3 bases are TGTGCCAGCAGCCCTGGGGAATTGGCGGGCTACACCTTC. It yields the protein CASSPGELAGYTF.

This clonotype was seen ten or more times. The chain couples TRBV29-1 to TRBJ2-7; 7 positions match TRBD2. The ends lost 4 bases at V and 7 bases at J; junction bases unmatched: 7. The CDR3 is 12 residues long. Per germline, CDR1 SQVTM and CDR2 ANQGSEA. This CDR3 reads CSVGGAGREQYF. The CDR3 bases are TGCAGCGTTGGTGGAGCGGGGCGTGAGCAGTACTTC.

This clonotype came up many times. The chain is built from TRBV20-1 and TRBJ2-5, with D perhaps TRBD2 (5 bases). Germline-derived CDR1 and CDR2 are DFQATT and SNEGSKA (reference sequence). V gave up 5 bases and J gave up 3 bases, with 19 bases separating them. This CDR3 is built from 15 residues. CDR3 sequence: CSAGPSGNLKETQYF. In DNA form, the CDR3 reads TGCAGTGCTGGCCCCTCGGGGAACCTAAAAGAGACCCAGTACTTC.

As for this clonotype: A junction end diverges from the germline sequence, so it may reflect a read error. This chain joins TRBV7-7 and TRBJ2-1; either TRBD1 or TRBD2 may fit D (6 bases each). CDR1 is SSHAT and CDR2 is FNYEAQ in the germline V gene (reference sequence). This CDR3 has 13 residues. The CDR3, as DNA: TGTGCTAGCAGCCGATGGGGGGCAAATGAGCAGTTCTTC. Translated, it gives CASSRWGANEQFF.

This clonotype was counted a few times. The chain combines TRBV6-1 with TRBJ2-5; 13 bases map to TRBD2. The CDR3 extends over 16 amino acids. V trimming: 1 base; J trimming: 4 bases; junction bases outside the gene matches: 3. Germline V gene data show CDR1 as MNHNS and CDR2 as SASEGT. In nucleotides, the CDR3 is TGTGCCAGCAGTGAAGGACGACTAGCGGGAGGAGAGACCCAGTACTTC. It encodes CASSEGRLAGGETQYF.

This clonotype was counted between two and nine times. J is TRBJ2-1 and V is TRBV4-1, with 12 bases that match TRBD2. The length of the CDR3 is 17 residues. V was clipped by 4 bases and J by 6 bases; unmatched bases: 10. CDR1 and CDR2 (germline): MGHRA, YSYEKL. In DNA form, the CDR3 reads TGCGCCAGCAGCCGGGCCTCCGGGACTAGCGGGTTCAATGAGCAGTTCTTC. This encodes CASSRASGTSGFNEQFF.

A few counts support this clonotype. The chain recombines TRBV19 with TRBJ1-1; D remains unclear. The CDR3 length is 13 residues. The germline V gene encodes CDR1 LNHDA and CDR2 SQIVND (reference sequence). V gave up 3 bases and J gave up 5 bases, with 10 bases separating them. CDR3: CASSIGSWTEAFF. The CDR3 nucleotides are TGTGCCAGTAGTATTGGGTCCTGGACTGAAGCTTTCTTT.

CDR3 sequence reads: CASSLAPGEQYF. In DNA form, the CDR3 reads TGCGCCAGCAGCTTGGCCCCGGGGGAGCAGTACTTC. This chain links TRBV5-1 with TRBJ2-7, with D possibly being TRBD2 (5 bases). The CDR3 runs 12 residues. Trimming removed 0 bases at V and 7 bases at J, with 8 bases between. Germline V gene lookup returns CDR1 SGHRS and CDR2 YFSETQ.

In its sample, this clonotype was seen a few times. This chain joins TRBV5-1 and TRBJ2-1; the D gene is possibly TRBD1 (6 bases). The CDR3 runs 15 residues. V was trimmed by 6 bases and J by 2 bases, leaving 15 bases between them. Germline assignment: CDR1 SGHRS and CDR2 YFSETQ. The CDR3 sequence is CASKPRDTPYNEQFF. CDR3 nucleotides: TGCGCCAGCAAGCCTCGGGACACTCCCTACAATGAGCAGTTCTTC. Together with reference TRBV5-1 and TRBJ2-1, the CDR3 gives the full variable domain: KAGVTQTPRYLIKTRGQQVTLSCSPISGHRSVSWYQQTPGQGLQFLFEYFSETQRNKGNFPGRFSGRQFSNSRSEMNVSTLELGDSALYLCASKPRDTPYNEQFFGPGTRLTVL.

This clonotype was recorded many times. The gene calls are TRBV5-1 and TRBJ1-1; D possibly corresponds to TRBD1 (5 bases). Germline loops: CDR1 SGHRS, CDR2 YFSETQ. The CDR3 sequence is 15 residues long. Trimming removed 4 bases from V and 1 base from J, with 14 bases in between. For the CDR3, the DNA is TGCGCCAGCAGCCCGGGCTGGGGCTCGAACACTGAAGCTTTCTTT. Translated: CASSPGWGSNTEAFF.

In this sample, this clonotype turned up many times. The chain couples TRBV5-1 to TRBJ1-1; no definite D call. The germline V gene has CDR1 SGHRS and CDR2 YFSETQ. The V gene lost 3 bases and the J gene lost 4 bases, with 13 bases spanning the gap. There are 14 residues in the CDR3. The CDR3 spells CASSSQKGSTEAFF. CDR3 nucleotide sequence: TGCGCCAGCAGCTCACAAAAAGGTTCCACTGAAGCTTTCTTT. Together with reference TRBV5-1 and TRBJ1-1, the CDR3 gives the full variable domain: KAGVTQTPRYLIKTRGQQVTLSCSPISGHRSVSWYQQTPGQGLQFLFEYFSETQRNKGNFPGRFSGRQFSNSRSEMNVSTLELGDSALYLCASSSQKGSTEAFFGQGTRLTVV.

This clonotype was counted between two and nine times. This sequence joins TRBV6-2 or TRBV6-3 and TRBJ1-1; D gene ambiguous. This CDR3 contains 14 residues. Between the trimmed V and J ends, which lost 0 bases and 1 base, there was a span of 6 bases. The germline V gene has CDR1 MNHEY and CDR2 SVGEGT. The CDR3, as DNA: TGTGCCAGCAGTTACTCCCTGGGGAACACTGAAGCTTTCTTT. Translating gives CASSYSLGNTEAFF.

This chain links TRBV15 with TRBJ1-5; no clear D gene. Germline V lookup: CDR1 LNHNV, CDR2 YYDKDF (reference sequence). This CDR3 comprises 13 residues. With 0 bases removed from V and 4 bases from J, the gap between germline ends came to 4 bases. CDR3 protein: CATSREENQPQHF. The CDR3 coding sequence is TGTGCCACCAGCAGAGAAGAGAATCAGCCCCAGCATTTT.

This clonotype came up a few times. The CDR3 region is CASSYLAGSYEQYF. The CDR3, as DNA: TGTGCCAGCAGTTACCTAGCGGGGTCCTACGAGCAGTACTTC. This sequence joins TRBV6-2 or TRBV6-3 and TRBJ2-7; TRBD2 matches at 9 bases. The CDR3 length is 14 residues. J was trimmed by 1 base and V by 2 bases; bases with no gene match: 0. The germline CDR1 and CDR2 sequences are MNHEY and SVGEGT.

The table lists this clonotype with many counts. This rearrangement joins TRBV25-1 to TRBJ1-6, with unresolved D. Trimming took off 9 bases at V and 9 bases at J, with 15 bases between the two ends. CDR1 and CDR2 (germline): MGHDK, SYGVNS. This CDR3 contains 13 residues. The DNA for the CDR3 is TGTGCCAGTTTGCCGGGGTACGCTTCACCCCTCCACTTT. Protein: CASLPGYASPLHF.

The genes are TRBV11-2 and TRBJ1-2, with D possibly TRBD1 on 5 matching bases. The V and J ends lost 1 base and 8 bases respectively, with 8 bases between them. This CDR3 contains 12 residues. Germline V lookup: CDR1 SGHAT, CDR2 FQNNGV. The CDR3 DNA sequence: TGTGCCAGCAGCTTAGGAGGGGCGGGCTACACCTTC. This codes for CASSLGGAGYTF.

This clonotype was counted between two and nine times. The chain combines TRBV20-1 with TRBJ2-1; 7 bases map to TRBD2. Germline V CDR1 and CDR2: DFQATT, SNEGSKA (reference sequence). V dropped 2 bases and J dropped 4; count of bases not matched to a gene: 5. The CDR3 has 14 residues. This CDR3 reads CSARLASGYNEQFF. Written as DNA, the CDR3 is TGCAGTGCTAGATTGGCTAGCGGATACAATGAGCAGTTCTTC.

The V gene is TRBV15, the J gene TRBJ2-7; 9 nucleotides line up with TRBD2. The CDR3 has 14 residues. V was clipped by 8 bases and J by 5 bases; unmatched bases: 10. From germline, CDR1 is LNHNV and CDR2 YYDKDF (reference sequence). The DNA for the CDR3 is TGTGCCACCGGTATTGCGGGAGGGGGAAACGAGCAGTACTTC. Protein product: CATGIAGGGNEQYF.

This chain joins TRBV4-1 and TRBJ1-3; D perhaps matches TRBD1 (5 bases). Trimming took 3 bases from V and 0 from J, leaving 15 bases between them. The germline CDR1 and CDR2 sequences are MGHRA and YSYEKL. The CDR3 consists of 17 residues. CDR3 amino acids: CASSHDSRANSGNTIYF. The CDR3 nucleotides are TGCGCCAGCAGCCACGACTCCAGGGCCAACTCTGGAAACACCATATATTTT.